Below, 22 T cell receptor beta chains from the same sample are listed, as sequenced in a study of vaccination and CD4 T cells after COVID-19. Treatment described: approximately 11-day PBMC culture with coronavirus spike peptide pools or control peptides (ViraFEST assay). Sequencing of cultured CD4+ T cell DNA used the Oncomine TCR Beta short-read assay. TCRdb redid the calling of the PCR reads with MiXCR, one entry per CDR3 protein. The table lists some 20,000 distinct CDR3 sequences, around half of them singletons. Their specific antigens are unknown. The sequencing sample was made of CD4+ T cells from blood, cultured in vitro. The receptors derive from a human donor who had recovered from COVID-19.

The V gene is TRBV27, the J gene TRBJ1-1; maybe TRBD1 (6 bases). Deletions cut 5 bases from V and 1 base from J, with 17 bases between. Germline CDR1 and CDR2: MNHEY and SMNVEV (reference sequence). The CDR3 spans 16 residues. The CDR3 sequence: CASSPQGWGKNTEAFF. CDR3 DNA sequence: TGTGCCAGCAGTCCCCAGGGGTGGGGTAAGAACACTGAAGCTTTCTTT.

The V gene is TRBV6-5, the J gene TRBJ1-1; D remains unclear. V was clipped by 0 bases and J by 1 base, with 6 bases between them. Germline lookup yields CDR1 MNHEY and CDR2 SVGAGI. The length of the CDR3 is 14 residues. The CDR3 DNA follows: TGTGCCAGCAGTTACTCCCGGGCGAACACTGAAGCTTTCTTT. Residues: CASSYSRANTEAFF.

V usage is TRBV30 and J usage is TRBJ2-5; no clear D gene. V lost 0 bases and J 1 base, leaving 6 bases between the germline ends. Germline V gene data show CDR1 as GTSNPN and CDR2 as SVGIG (reference sequence). CDR3 length equals 13 residues. In DNA form, the CDR3 reads TGTGCCTGGAGTGTACGTTCCCAAGAGACCCAGTACTTC. Translation: CAWSVRSQETQYF.

This chain links TRBV28 with TRBJ1-1, with 9 bases identical to TRBD1. The V gene's germline CDR1 is MDHEN and CDR2 SYDVKM. This CDR3 is built from 13 residues. V was clipped by 3 bases and J by 12 bases; unmatched bases: 8. The CDR3 nucleotides read TGTGCCAGCAGTTTGGGGACAGGGTGGGGGTCTTTCTTT. As protein: CASSLGTGWGSFF. Full variable domain (rest looked up from reference TRBV28 and TRBJ1-1): DVKVTQSSRYLVKRTGEKVFLECVQDMDHENMFWYRQDPGLGLRLIYFSYDVKMKEKGDIPEGYSVSREKKERFSLILESASTNQTSMYLCASSLGTGWGSFFGQGTRLTVV.

The V call is TRBV2, the J call TRBJ1-1; D is ambiguous. CDR1 is SNHLY and CDR2 is FYNNEI in the germline V gene. The CDR3 extends over 11 amino acids. The ends were cut back, 3 bases at V and 5 bases at J, with 4 bases in the middle. The CDR3 coding sequence is TGTGCCAGCAGTGAGTGGACTGAAGCTTTCTTT. Its protein is CASSEWTEAFF. The complete variable domain, with remaining parts taken from reference TRBV2 and TRBJ1-1, reads EPEVTQTPSHQVTQMGQEVILRCVPISNHLYFYWYRQILGQKVEFLVSFYNNEISEKSEIFDDQFSVERPDGSNFTLKIRSTKLEDSAMYFCASSEWTEAFFGQGTRLTVV.

This clonotype was detected a few times. The V and J genes are TRBV12-2 and TRBJ2-3. TRBV12-2 is classified as a pseudogene. The CDR3 is 14 amino acids. CDR3 protein: CASRLAGCTDTQYF. CDR3 coding DNA: TGTGCAAGTCGCTTAGCGGGTTGCACAGATACGCAGTATTTT.

This clonotype was seen a few times. V is TRBV7-2 and J is TRBJ2-4, with D perhaps TRBD1 or TRBD2 (6 bases each). Trimming shortened V by 3 bases and J by 1 base, and 10 bases separated the two germline ends. The CDR3 covers 15 residues. The germline CDR1 and CDR2 sequences are SGHTA and FQGNSA. CDR3 coding DNA: TGTGCCAGCAGCTTGGGGGGCTTGGCCAAAAACATTCAGTACTTC. It specifies CASSLGGLAKNIQYF.

In its sample, this clonotype was seen once. The chain recombines TRBV2 with TRBJ1-6; 8 positions match TRBD1. Germline CDR1 reads SNHLY; CDR2 reads FYNNEI. V shed 4 bases, J shed 10 bases, and the junction held 6 bases outside the gene matches. The CDR3 consists of 14 residues. CDR3 DNA: TGTGCCAGCAGTGGACAGGGGTTTGAATCACCCCTCCACTTT. This sequence encodes CASSGQGFESPLHF. The full variable domain, completed using reference TRBV2 and TRBJ1-6, is EPEVTQTPSHQVTQMGQEVILRCVPISNHLYFYWYRQILGQKVEFLVSFYNNEISEKSEIFDDQFSVERPDGSNFTLKIRSTKLEDSAMYFCASSGQGFESPLHFGNGTRLTVT.

The chain has TRBV30 and TRBJ2-3; TRBD1 might be the D (5 bases). Trimming stripped 3 bases from V and 4 bases from J, with 14 bases between. CDR3 length: 14 amino acids. The germline V gene encodes CDR1 GTSNPN and CDR2 SVGIG (reference sequence). The CDR3 DNA follows: TGTGCCTGGAGGAAGACTTCAGGGTCAGATACGCAGTATTTT. Amino acids: CAWRKTSGSDTQYF.

This clonotype has a handful of counts. CDR3 protein: CASSSGSGPNYEQYF. CDR3 bases: TGCGCCAGCAGCTCGGGGAGCGGGCCCAACTACGAGCAGTACTTC. The V gene is TRBV5-1, the J gene TRBJ2-7; tentative D call: TRBD2 (6 bases). V lost 3 bases, J lost 3 bases, and 16 bases lay in between. The germline gives CDR1 SGHRS, CDR2 YFSETQ. The CDR3 contains 15 residues.

The table lists this clonotype with a few counts. This chain connects TRBV24-1 to TRBJ2-5, with TRBD1 as a possible D gene (6 bases). V lost 4 bases and J 5 bases, leaving 19 bases between the germline ends. Germline V gives CDR1 KGHDR, CDR2 SFDVKD. The CDR3 length is 16 residues. This CDR3 reads CATSDPDGRTGETQYF. CDR3 sequence (DNA): TGTGCCACCAGTGACCCGGACGGCCGAACAGGGGAGACCCAGTACTTC.

This clonotype was counted a few times. The chain combines TRBV7-2 with TRBJ1-5; D is perhaps TRBD1 (6 bases). The CDR3 contains 15 residues. V was clipped by 5 bases and J by 9 bases, with 20 bases between them. Germline V gene lookup returns CDR1 SGHTA and CDR2 FQGNSA. The CDR3 DNA is TGTGCCAGCAGCCGGAACTCAGGGGTCGCTGGGCCCCAGCATTTT. Translating it yields CASSRNSGVAGPQHF. The entire variable domain, with the rest obtained from reference TRBV7-2 and TRBJ1-5, is as follows: GAGVSQSPSNKVTEKGKDVELRCDPISGHTALYWYRQSLGQGLEFLIYFQGNSAPDKSGLPSDRFSAERTGGSVSTLTIQRTQQEDSAVYLCASSRNSGVAGPQHFGDGTRLSIL.

This clonotype was seen a few times. V usage is TRBV24-1 and J usage is TRBJ2-3, with D unresolved. This CDR3 contains 14 residues. Trimming took off 3 bases at V and 3 bases at J, with 9 bases between the two ends. Germline loops: CDR1 KGHDR, CDR2 SFDVKD. CDR3 region: CATSDPSRTDTQYF. CDR3 DNA sequence: TGTGCCACCAGTGATCCCTCTAGGACAGATACGCAGTATTTT.

This clonotype occurred a few times. The chain has TRBV24-1 and TRBJ1-2, with TRBD1 matching 7 bases. Germline assignment: CDR1 KGHDR and CDR2 SFDVKD. Trimming removed 3 bases from V and 6 bases from J; junction bases left unmatched: 6. The CDR3 sequence is 14 residues long. CDR3 bases: TGTGCCACCAGTGATCCTGACAGGGTCAATGGCTACACCTTC. It translates to CATSDPDRVNGYTF.

V and J are TRBV4-3 and TRBJ1-1; D is possibly TRBD1 (5 bases). V was trimmed by 0 bases and J by 0 bases, leaving 17 bases between them. Germline CDR1 is LGHNA and CDR2 is YSLEER. The CDR3 length is 18 residues. The CDR3 is CASSQDSQGGPVNTEAFF. Here the CDR3 DNA reads TGCGCCAGCAGCCAAGATAGTCAGGGAGGGCCCGTGAACACTGAAGCTTTCTTT.

CDR3 in DNA: TGTGCCTCCAGGGGCCGCACAGATACGCAGTATTTT. Its protein product is CASRGRTDTQYF. The chain couples TRBV11-3 to TRBJ2-3; the D gene is possibly TRBD1 (6 bases). The V end lost 11 bases, the J end lost 1 base, and 10 bases lay between the germline ends. The CDR3 contains 12 residues. The germline CDR1 and CDR2 sequences are SGHNT and YENEEA.

V usage is TRBV10-3 and J usage is TRBJ2-3, with 10 positions matching TRBD2. Germline V CDR1 and CDR2: ENHRY, SYGVKD. The CDR3 loop spans 15 amino acids. Trimming cost V 7 bases and J 4 bases; bases outside gene matches: 8. The CDR3 coding sequence is TGTGCCATCAAGGAAGCTAGCGGGAGTCCAGATACGCAGTATTTT. It specifies CAIKEASGSPDTQYF.

This clonotype was detected a few times. The V gene is TRBV5-1, the J gene TRBJ2-7, with 9 bases identical to TRBD1. Germline CDR1 reads SGHRS; CDR2 reads YFSETQ. CDR3 length equals 16 residues. With 6 bases clipped from V and 5 bases from J, the junction kept 15 bases outside the gene matches. CDR3 nucleotide sequence: TGCGCCAGCACCCTTGGTCGGGACAGGGATCTTCACGAGCAGTACTTC. It codes for CASTLGRDRDLHEQYF.

This clonotype was found a few times. This sequence joins TRBV20-1 and TRBJ2-7, with 7 bases aligning to TRBD2. J lost 3 bases, V lost 6 bases, and 8 bases had no gene match. The germline CDR1 and CDR2 sequences are DFQATT and SNEGSKA (reference sequence). This CDR3 comprises 13 residues. The CDR3, as DNA: TGCAGTGCACCTTCACGGACTAGCTACGAGCAGTACTTC. As protein: CSAPSRTSYEQYF.

The table lists this clonotype with a few counts. The V call is TRBV6-4, the J call TRBJ2-1, with D unclear. CDR1 MRHNA and CDR2 SNTAGT come from the germline V gene. Trimming shortened V by 2 bases and J by 6 bases, and 8 bases separated the two germline ends. The CDR3 runs to 13 residues. The CDR3 here is CASSDPPGNEQFF. In DNA, the CDR3 is TGTGCCAGCAGTGACCCGCCGGGCAATGAGCAGTTCTTC.

CDR3: CASSLWGDDQPQHF. DNA for the CDR3: TGTGCCAGCAGTTTATGGGGGGACGATCAGCCCCAGCATTTT. The rearrangement links TRBV12-3 or TRBV12-4 to TRBJ1-5, with TRBD1 as a possible D gene (5 bases). Trimming stripped 2 bases from V and 5 bases from J, with 10 bases between. This CDR3 has 14 residues.

The gene calls are TRBV19 and TRBJ2-4; TRBD2 aligns across 11 bases. CDR1 LNHDA and CDR2 SQIVND come from the germline V gene (reference sequence). The J segment lost 4 bases and the V segment lost 3 bases, leaving 5 bases of the junction unmatched. The CDR3 sequence is 16 residues long. CDR3 nucleotides: TGTGCCAGTAGTATCTCCCCTAGCGGGGGGAAAAACATTCAGTACTTC. Protein: CASSISPSGGKNIQYF. Filled out from reference TRBV19 and TRBJ2-4, the complete variable domain reads DGGITQSPKYLFRKEGQNVTLSCEQNLNHDAMYWYRQDPGQGLRLIYYSQIVNDFQKGDIAEGYSVSREKKESFPLTVTSAQKNPTAFYLCASSISPSGGKNIQYFGAGTRLSVL.